The T cell receptor beta chain under discussion was sequenced for a study of CD8 T cells in Susac syndrome. It was treatment-naive patients with stable or active relapsing-remitting disease who made up the multiple sclerosis controls. The CDR3 has 14 residues. V lost 3 bases, J lost 9 bases, and 6 bases stayed unmatched. Germline V gives CDR1 MDHEN, CDR2 SYDVKM. The table lists this clonotype with a count of one. RNA totalling roughly 0.5 to 1 ug underwent reverse transcription with random hexamers. Amplification of TCR beta CDR3 across 54 Vbeta and 13 Jbeta was performed with immunoSEQ multiplex PCR. One entry per CDR3 protein results from TCRdb running MiXCR on the immunoSEQ multiplex PCR reads. The data hold approximately 280,000 distinct CDR3 sequences, with roughly 84% observed a single time.

Sequenced sample: CD8+ T cells from PBMCs. V and J are TRBV28 and TRBJ2-1; TRBD2 matches at 9 bases. The sequence was collected from a human donor with multiple sclerosis. The CDR3 DNA is TGTGCCAGCAGTTTGGGCGGGAGGGCCACTGAGCAGTTCTTC. It specifies CASSLGGRATEQFF.